This TCR beta chain was sequenced in a study of blood T cell repertoires in COVID-19. Study overall: Collection of acute and convalescent COVID-19 samples took place in the United States, Italy and Spain. In each case, the material was cDNA or gDNA derived from T cells, B-cell-depleted T cells, or PBMCs.

Sequencing used immunoSEQ multiplex PCR; TCRdb keeps in-frame clones, though not all of them. This sample has some 96,000 clones; 90% occur once, and the top ten carry 1.5% to 2%. The CDR3 covers 16 residues. CDR1 and CDR2 (germline): MDHEN, SYDVKM. V lost 5 bases, J lost 2 bases, and 8 bases stayed unmatched. The receptor was isolated from a man aged 60 to 69 with acute or convalescent COVID-19. Sequencing was done on a sample of peripheral blood. The rearrangement uses TRBV28 and TRBJ1-3; TRBD1 aligns across 8 bases. CDR3 coding DNA: TGTGCCAGCAGTCAGGGACAGGAGGCCGCTGGAAACACCATATATTTT. Translated: CASSQGQEAAGNTIYF.